The TCR beta chain described here comes from a study of T cells expressing NK-cell markers. Study-wide context: One of eight sequenced donors was HCMV-seronegative; the other seven were seropositive.

Making the TCR beta cDNA relied on 5'RACE template switching with UMIs. Using the 5' RACE reads, TCRdb records one entry per CDR3 protein without DNA. This sample contains fewer than 300,000 distinct CDR3 sequences. Germline V gives CDR1 MNHEY, CDR2 SVGEGT. The CDR3 is 15 residues long. The chain links TRBV6-2 or TRBV6-3 to TRBJ1-3; TCRdb lists TRBD1, though no DNA is available to test this call. The material sequenced was blood T cells: a sorted CD56 or NKG2C T cell subset, CD4+ or CD8+ T cells, or bulk PBMC T cells (not recorded which). The receptor was derived from a woman aged 18-69 years in good health. The CDR3 spells CASSHPGAGGNTIYF.